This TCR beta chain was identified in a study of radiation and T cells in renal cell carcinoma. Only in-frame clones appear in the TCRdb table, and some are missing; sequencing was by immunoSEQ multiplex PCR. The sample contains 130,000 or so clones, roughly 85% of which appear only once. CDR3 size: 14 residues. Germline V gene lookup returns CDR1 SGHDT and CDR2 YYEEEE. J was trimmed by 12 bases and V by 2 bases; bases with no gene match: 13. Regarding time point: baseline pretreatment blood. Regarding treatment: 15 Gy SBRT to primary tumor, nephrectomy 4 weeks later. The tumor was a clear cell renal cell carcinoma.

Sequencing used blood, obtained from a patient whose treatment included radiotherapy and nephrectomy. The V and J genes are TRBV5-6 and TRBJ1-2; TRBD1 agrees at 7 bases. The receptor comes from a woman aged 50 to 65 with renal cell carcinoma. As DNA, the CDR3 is TGTGCCAGCAGCTTAAGACAGGGCCTACCTGGGAACACCTTC. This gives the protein CASSLRQGLPGNTF.